These T cell receptor beta chains were read from a single sample in a study of response to subunit inactivated influenza vaccine. TCRdb independently ran MiXCR on the RT-PCR reads; one entry per CDR3 protein. This sample yields roughly 780,000 distinct CDR3 sequences, of which approximately 17% are seen a single time; roughly a tenth belongs to the top ten. The sequencing used PBMCs from blood, collected approximately 5 days after vaccination. The receptors here all came from a man aged 45-60 years who received an inactivated influenza vaccine. Each CDR3 is given with its conserved first and last residue. The order of the fields is D gene, J gene, V gene, clone size, CDR3 DNA, CDR3 protein. The D gene is left open where the match is weak. Clone size is not always given. Where it is, it says once, few, many or a class for expanded clones.

TRBD2 TRBJ2-3 TRBV10-3 many TGTGCCATCAGCGCCGGGACTAGCGAGGCAGATACGCAGTATTTT CAISAGTSEADTQYF
. TRBJ2-5 TRBV9 . TGTGCCAGCAGCGTAGGGCCAGGGGAAAGAGAGACCCAGTACTTC CASSVGPGERETQYF
. TRBJ1-6 TRBV28 once TGTGCCAGCACAGGGGCCTATAATTCACCCCTCCACTTT CASTGAYNSPLHF
. TRBJ2-5 TRBV5-1 . TGCGCCAGCAGCTCGACCGGGACATCCCGCGCAGAGACCCAGTACTTC CASSSTGTSRAETQYF
. TRBJ2-7 TRBV12-3/TRBV12-4 many TGTGCCAGCAGTTTTTCGCAGTACTACGAGCAGTACTTC CASSFSQYYEQYF
. TRBJ2-5 TRBV5-6 . TGTGCCAGCAGCTTTCGACAAAGGTACCAAGAGACCCAGTACTTC CASSFRQRYQETQYF
TRBD2 TRBJ2-2 TRBV19 many TGTGCCAGTCAGAACGGGGGGGACACCGGGGAGCTGTTTTTT CASQNGGDTGELFF
TRBD1 TRBJ2-1 TRBV29-1 few TGCAGCCCTGGACAGGGTTCCTACAATGAGCAGTTCTTC CSPGQGSYNEQFF
. TRBJ2-2 TRBV24-1 few TGTGCCACCAAAGACAGCACCGGTGGGGAGCTGTTTTTT CATKDSTGGELFF
. TRBJ2-1 TRBV7-6 . TGTGCCAGCAGCCCAGAAAGTGCGGCCAATGAGCAGTTCTTC CASSPESAANEQFF
TRBD1 TRBJ2-5 TRBV5-1 few TGCGCCAGCAGCAGAGGACAGGGTAGCGCTTCCGAAGAGACCCAGTACTTC CASSRGQGSASEETQYF
TRBD2 TRBJ2-7 TRBV12-3/TRBV12-4 few TGTGCCAGCAGTTTAGGGGCTAGCGGGAGCCTCGAGCAGTACTTC CASSLGASGSLEQYF
TRBD1 TRBJ2-5 TRBV12-3/TRBV12-4 . TGTGCCAGCAGCTCACCCCGGACAGGGGGGAAACGGGAGACCCAGTACTTC CASSSPRTGGKRETQYF
TRBD1 TRBJ2-1 TRBV12-3/TRBV12-4 few TGTGCCAGCAGTTTTCGGGACAGAAGATACAATGAGCAGTTCTTC CASSFRDRRYNEQFF
TRBD2 TRBJ2-3 TRBV6-5 many TGTGCCAGCAGTTACTACGGGACTAGCGGGGGGGCCAGTACAGATACGCAGTATTTT CASSYYGTSGGASTDTQYF
. TRBJ1-2 TRBV3-1 . TGTGCCAGCAGCAATAACCCGGGGAGCCAAACTGACTTC CASSNNPGSQTDF
. TRBJ1-1 TRBV5-1 few TGCGCCAGCAGCGGGGATCGAAGGGGAGGAACTGAAGCTTTCTTT CASSGDRRGGTEAFF
TRBD2 TRBJ2-1 TRBV6-2/TRBV6-3 . TGTGCCAGCAGATTAGCGGGGGCCGAAAGGAATGAGCAGTTCTTC CASRLAGAERNEQFF
TRBD2 TRBJ2-3 TRBV7-9 . TGTGCCAGCAGCTTCGCGGCGGGAGGGCATACAGATACGCAGTATTTT CASSFAAGGHTDTQYF
. TRBJ2-3 TRBV12-3/TRBV12-4 many TGTGCCAGCAGTTCCGGACCCCATGCAGATACGCAGTATTTT CASSSGPHADTQYF
. TRBJ2-6 TRBV7-8 . TGTGCCAGCAGCCTTTGGACCCTCTCCTCTGGGGCCAACGTCCTGACTTTC CASSLWTLSSGANVLTF
TRBD2 TRBJ2-7 TRBV9 few TGTGCCAGCAGCCCCTGGACTAGCTCCTACGAGCAGTACTTC CASSPWTSSYEQYF
TRBD1 TRBJ1-1 TRBV7-9 few TGTGCCAGCAGGCAGATCTCGGGACAGATGAACACTGAAGCTTTCTTT CASRQISGQMNTEAFF
. TRBJ2-1 TRBV5-1 . TGCGCCAGCAGAGCCAGCGGATCGAGAGGGTACGAGCAGTTCTTC CASRASGSRGYEQFF
TRBD1 TRBJ2-1 TRBV29-1 . TGCAGCTTACTGACAGGGTTTAATGAGCAGTTCTTC CSLLTGFNEQFF
. TRBJ2-1 TRBV7-3 few TGTGCCAGCAGCTTATCCGGTGCATTGGGGGAGCAGTTCTTC CASSLSGALGEQFF
TRBD2 TRBJ2-7 TRBV6-5 . TGTGCCAGCAGTTCCGCTAGCGGGGGTTACGAGCAGTACTTC CASSSASGGYEQYF
. TRBJ1-6 TRBV6-1 . TGTGCCAGCAGTGAAAGGGTTTCACCCCTCCACTTT CASSERVSPLHF
TRBD1 TRBJ1-1 TRBV5-1 . TGCGCCAGCGTGGGACAGGCGAACACTGAAGCTTTCTTT CASVGQANTEAFF
. TRBJ2-1 TRBV20-1 . TGCAGTGCTGGCAGGACCGGCTCCCCGGGTAATGAGCAGTTCTTC CSAGRTGSPGNEQFF
. TRBJ2-3 TRBV12-3/TRBV12-4 few TGTGCCAGCAGTTTCCGGGGGCCAGGGCGTTCGACAGATACGCAGTATTTT CASSFRGPGRSTDTQYF
. TRBJ1-3 TRBV4-1 . TGCGCCAGCAGCCAGCTTGGAAACACCATATATTTT CASSQLGNTIYF
. TRBJ2-1 TRBV5-1 few TGCGCCAGCAGCTTGGGGGATCCGTACAATGAGCAGTTCTTC CASSLGDPYNEQFF
TRBD2 TRBJ2-5 TRBV5-6 many TGTGCCAGCAGCTTGTCTAGCGGGGCTCAAGAGACCCAGTACTTC CASSLSSGAQETQYF
TRBD1 TRBJ2-3 TRBV6-1 . TGTGCCAGCAGGCTCGGACAGGGGGCATTGTATACGCAGTATTTT CASRLGQGALYTQYF
. TRBJ1-2 TRBV5-5 few TGTGCCAGCAGCCGCCTAGAAGGGATGACTGGCTACACCTTC CASSRLEGMTGYTF
TRBD1 TRBJ2-4 TRBV24-1 . TGTGCCACCAGTGAAACCGGGACAGGGGGGGGAGAAAACATTCAGTACTTC CATSETGTGGGENIQYF
TRBD1 TRBJ1-2 TRBV10-3 few TGTGCCATCAGTGAGTCTGAGTCCGGACAGGGTCCCTATGGCTACACCTTC CAISESESGQGPYGYTF
. TRBJ2-1 TRBV20-1 few TGCAGTGCTAGGGGTCAGCAGTTCTTC CSARGQQFF
TRBD1 TRBJ2-7 TRBV29-1 few TGCAGCGTTGTGAACCAGGGGGCCACCTACGAGCAGTACTTC CSVVNQGATYEQYF
. TRBJ2-7 TRBV9 few TGTGCCAGCAGCGTAGCCGTGATAGGCGAGCAGTACTTC CASSVAVIGEQYF
. TRBJ2-1 TRBV7-2 . TGTGCCAGCAGCTTAGTTACAGGGAGATACAATGAGCAGTTCTTC CASSLVTGRYNEQFF
TRBD2 TRBJ2-5 TRBV12-3/TRBV12-4 few TGTGCCAGCAGTTTCTGGCTAGCGGGAGGGCCGGGGGAGACCCAGTACTTC CASSFWLAGGPGETQYF
. TRBJ1-1 TRBV3-1 . TGTGCCAGCAGCCAAGCTCCAGGGAACACTGAAGCTTTCTTT CASSQAPGNTEAFF
TRBD2 TRBJ2-1 TRBV20-1 . TGCAGTGCCGACGGACTAGGCTACAATGAGCAGTTCTTC CSADGLGYNEQFF
TRBD1 TRBJ1-1 TRBV10-1 few TGCGCCAGCAGAGAGGACAGGGAGGCCACTGAAGCTTTCTTT CASREDREATEAFF
TRBD1 TRBJ2-3 TRBV10-1 few TGCGCCAGCAGTGAGTCGCGGACAGGGGGGACAGATACGCAGTATTTT CASSESRTGGTDTQYF
TRBD1 TRBJ1-2 TRBV28 . TGTGCCAGCAGGGCGGGACAGGCGCAGGGCTACACCTTC CASRAGQAQGYTF
. TRBJ2-5 TRBV20-1 . TGCAGTGACACAGCGGGTTGGTACCAAGAGACCCAGTACTTC CSDTAGWYQETQYF
TRBD1 TRBJ2-5 TRBV4-3 . TGCGCCAGCAGCCAACAACAGGGGGTGAATAGAGAGACCCAGTACTTC CASSQQQGVNRETQYF
TRBD1 TRBJ1-5 TRBV2 . TGTGCCAGCAGTGAGACAGGGACAGGTCAGCCCCAGCATTTT CASSETGTGQPQHF
TRBD2 TRBJ2-1 TRBV12-3/TRBV12-4 few TGTGCCAGCCGGGACTACTCCTACAATGAGCAGTTCTTC CASRDYSYNEQFF
. TRBJ2-4 TRBV20-1 few TGCAGTGCTAGAGATAGGGGGGCAGGCGGGGCCAAAAACATTCAGTACTTC CSARDRGAGGAKNIQYF
. TRBJ2-5 TRBV12-3/TRBV12-4 . TGTGCCAGCAGTCCTGGGGCGGGGAGCGAGACCCAGTACTTC CASSPGAGSETQYF
. TRBJ1-1 TRBV10-3 . TGTGCCATCAGTGAGACAATCCGGTGGAAGAACACTGAAGCTTTCTTT CAISETIRWKNTEAFF
. TRBJ2-1 TRBV20-1 few TGCAGTACCTACGTCCCGGGAAAAGAGAATGAGCAGTTCTTC CSTYVPGKENEQFF
. TRBJ2-3 TRBV20-1 few TGCAGTGCTTCCCCGCGGAACCCAGATACGCAGTATTTT CSASPRNPDTQYF
. TRBJ2-7 TRBV10-3 . TGTGCCATCAGTGTTACAGTCTACGAGCAGTACTTC CAISVTVYEQYF
. TRBJ1-5 TRBV9 . TGTGCCAGCAGCGTAGGAGGGGGAGGACCGCCCCAGCATTTT CASSVGGGGPPQHF
. TRBJ2-1 TRBV24-1 few TGTGCCACCAGTGACGGTATCCAGGCTGTCAATGAGCAGTTCTTC CATSDGIQAVNEQFF